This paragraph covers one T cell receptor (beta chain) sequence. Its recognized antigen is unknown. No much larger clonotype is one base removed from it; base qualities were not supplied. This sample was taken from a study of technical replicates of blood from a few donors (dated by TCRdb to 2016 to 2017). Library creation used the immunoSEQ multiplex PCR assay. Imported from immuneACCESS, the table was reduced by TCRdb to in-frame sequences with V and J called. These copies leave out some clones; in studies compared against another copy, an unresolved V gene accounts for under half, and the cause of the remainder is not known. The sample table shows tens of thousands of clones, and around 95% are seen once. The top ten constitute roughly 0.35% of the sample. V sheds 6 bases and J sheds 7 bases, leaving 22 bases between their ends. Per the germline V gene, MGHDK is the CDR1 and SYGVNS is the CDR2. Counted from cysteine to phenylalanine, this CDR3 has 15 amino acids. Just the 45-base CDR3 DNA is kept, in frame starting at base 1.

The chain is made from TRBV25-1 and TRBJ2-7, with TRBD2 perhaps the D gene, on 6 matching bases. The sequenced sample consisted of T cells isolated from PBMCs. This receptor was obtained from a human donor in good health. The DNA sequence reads TGTGCCAGCAGCATAGTAGCGGCCCCCGAGAGGGAGCAGTACTTC. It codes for CASSIVAAPEREQYF.